This T cell receptor (beta chain) was identified in a study of blood T cell repertoires in COVID-19. Study overall: Spain, Italy and the United States supplied samples that represented acute and convalescent COVID-19. From T cells, B-cell-depleted T cells, or PBMCs came the material, which was cDNA or gDNA.

Participants were placed into cohorts based on the clinical history they reported. Some clones are missing from TCRdb's copy, which holds only in-frame ones; the method was immunoSEQ multiplex PCR. The data hold about 250,000 clones, with approximately 85% observed a single time. This CDR3 has 14 amino acids. J lost 4 bases, V lost 5 bases, and 6 bases had no gene match. Per germline, CDR1 KGHSH and CDR2 LQKENI. This clonotype was obtained from a woman aged 45-59 years with acute COVID-19. Material: PBMCs or T cells enriched from blood (not recorded which). The gene calls are TRBV18 and TRBJ2-5, with 8 bases that match TRBD1. CDR3 in amino acids: CASSSRDRRETQYF. In DNA, the CDR3 is TGTGCCAGCTCATCCCGGGACAGGAGAGAGACCCAGTACTTC. The whole variable domain, filled in from reference TRBV18 and TRBJ2-5, reads NAGVMQNPRHLVRRRGQEARLRCSPMKGHSHVYWYRQLPEEGLKFMVYLQKENIIDESGMPKERFSAEFPKEGPSILRIQQVVRGDSAAYFCASSSRDRRETQYFGPGTRLLVL.